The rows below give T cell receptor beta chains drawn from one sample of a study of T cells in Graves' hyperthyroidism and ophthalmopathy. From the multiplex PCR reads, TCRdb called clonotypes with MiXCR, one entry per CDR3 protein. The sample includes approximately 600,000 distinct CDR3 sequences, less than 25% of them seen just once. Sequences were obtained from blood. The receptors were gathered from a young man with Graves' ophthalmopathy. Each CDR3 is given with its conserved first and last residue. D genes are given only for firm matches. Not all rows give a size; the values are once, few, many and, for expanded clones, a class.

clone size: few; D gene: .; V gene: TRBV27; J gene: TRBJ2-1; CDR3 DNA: TGTGCCAGCAGTTGGAAAGGGACTGGACTCAATGAGCAGTTCTTC; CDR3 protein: CASSWKGTGLNEQFF
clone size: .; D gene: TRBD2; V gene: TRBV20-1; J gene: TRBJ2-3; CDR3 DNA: TGCAGTGCTTTTAAAAGACTAGCGCAGACCACAGATACGCAGTATTTT; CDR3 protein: CSAFKRLAQTTDTQYF
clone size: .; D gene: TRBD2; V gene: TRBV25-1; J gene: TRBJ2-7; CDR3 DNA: TGTGCCAGCACCCCAGGTACTAGCGGGAGAGATGAGCAGTACTTC; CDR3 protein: CASTPGTSGRDEQYF
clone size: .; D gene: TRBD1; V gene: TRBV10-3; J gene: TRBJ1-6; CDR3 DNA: TGTGCCATCAGTGAAGTTGGGACAGGGAGTCGAACCCTCCACTTT; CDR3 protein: CAISEVGTGSRTLHF
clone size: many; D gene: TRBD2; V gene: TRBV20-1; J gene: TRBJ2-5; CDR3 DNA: TGCAGTGCTCAGATACTAGCGGGAGTAGAGACCCAGTACTTC; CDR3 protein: CSAQILAGVETQYF
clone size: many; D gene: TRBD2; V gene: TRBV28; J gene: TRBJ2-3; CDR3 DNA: TGTGCCAGCAGTTTATTAGGCCAGCGGGAGATGGCAGATACGCAGTATTTT; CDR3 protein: CASSLLGQREMADTQYF
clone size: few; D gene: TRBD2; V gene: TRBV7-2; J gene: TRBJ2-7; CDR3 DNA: TGTGCCAGCAGACAAGCGGGAACTTCGAACGAGCAGTACTTC; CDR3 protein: CASRQAGTSNEQYF
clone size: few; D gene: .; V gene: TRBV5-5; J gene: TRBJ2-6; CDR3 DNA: TGTGCCAGCAGCTTCGGAGGTTGGAGAGCTGGGGCCAACGTCCTGACTTTC; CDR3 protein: CASSFGGWRAGANVLTF
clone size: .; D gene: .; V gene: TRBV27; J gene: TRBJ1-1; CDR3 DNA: TGTGCCAGCAGTTTATCAAGGGGAATGAACACTGAAGCTTTCTTT; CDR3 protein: CASSLSRGMNTEAFF
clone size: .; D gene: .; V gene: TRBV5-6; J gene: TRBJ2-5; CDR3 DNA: TGTGCCAGCAGCTTCTTTCGCGACGGCGGGACCCAGTACTTC; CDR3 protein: CASSFFRDGGTQYF